What follows are 5 T cell receptor beta chains derived from one specimen sequenced in a study of graft-versus-host responses after intestinal transplantation. Sequencing was performed with immunoSEQ multiplex PCR; in TCRdb, only in-frame clones are kept and a portion is missing. The data show under 65,000 clones, with almost 95% seen just once and 0.38% held by the top ten. Their antigens are not known. This specimen consisted of unstimulated CD4+ T cells sorted from spleen or lymph node cells, obtained before transplant. These TCRs come from a human donor who was the organ donor for an intestinal transplant.

V gene TRBV6-1 combines with J gene TRBJ1-2, with 11 bases that match TRBD1. The CDR3 extends over 15 amino acids. Looked up from germline, CDR1 is MNHNS and CDR2 is SASEGT. Losses at the gene ends were 5 bases for V and 3 bases for J; bases not matched to a gene: 5. This CDR3 is CASSTGQGAYYGYTF. Here the CDR3 DNA reads TGTGCCAGCAGTACCGGACAGGGGGCTTACTATGGCTACACCTTC.

V gene TRBV4-3 combines with J gene TRBJ2-2; D gene ambiguous. Deletions cut 2 bases from V and 5 bases from J, with 6 bases between. CDR1 and CDR2 from the germline V gene are LGHNA and YSLEER. This CDR3 contains 13 residues. The CDR3 reads CASSQLGTGELFF. For the CDR3, the DNA is TGCGCCAGCAGCCAATTGGGAACCGGGGAGCTGTTTTTT.

This chain links TRBV12-5 with TRBJ2-5; D unresolved. Trimming left V 6 bases short and J 5 bases short, with 10 bases between. The CDR3 extends over 12 amino acids. CDR1 and CDR2 (germline): LGHNT, FRNRAP. CDR3 amino acids: CASGTLDETQYF. The DNA of the CDR3 is TGTGCTAGTGGCACTCTTGACGAGACCCAGTACTTC.

The V gene is TRBV25-1, the J gene TRBJ2-1; TRBD1 matches 9 bases. V shed 6 bases and J 1 base; nucleotides not matched to a gene: 13. CDR3 length equals 18 residues. CDR1 MGHDK and CDR2 SYGVNS come from the germline V gene. The CDR3 DNA sequence: TGTGCCAGCAGGTCCCGGGACAGGGACCTGATATCCTACAATGAGCAGTTCTTC. Its protein is CASRSRDRDLISYNEQFF.

V is TRBV7-2 and J is TRBJ1-1, with 8 positions matching TRBD1. V lost 2 bases to trimming and J lost 3 bases; unmatched junction nucleotides: 2. This CDR3 has 14 amino acids. Germline V gene data show CDR1 as SGHTA and CDR2 as FQGNSA. The CDR3 here is CASSLQGADTEAFF. As DNA, the CDR3 is TGTGCCAGCAGCTTACAGGGGGCCGACACTGAAGCTTTCTTT. The whole variable domain, filled in from reference TRBV7-2 and TRBJ1-1, reads GAGVSQSPSNKVTEKGKDVELRCDPISGHTALYWYRQSLGQGLEFLIYFQGNSAPDKSGLPSDRFSAERTGGSVSTLTIQRTQQEDSAVYLCASSLQGADTEAFFGQGTRLTVV.